The source of this TCR beta chain is a study of shared clonotypes between healthy human individuals. In the study overall: Per donor, three plates held CD4 naive cells, three held CD4 memory, two held CD8 naive and one held CD8 memory. Study-wide points: Larger richness was generally estimated for naive than memory subsets. For naive CD4 cells, 4.5% to 6.5% of clonotypes were shared across a handful of donors. Generation probabilities of non-shared clonotypes were lower (relative to those shared by all four donors).

J was trimmed by 3 bases and V by 6 bases; bases with no gene match: 6. Germline assignment: CDR1 SGHRS and CDR2 YFSETQ. The CDR3 is 14 residues long. Assay: immunoSEQ multiplex PCR; the TCRdb copy retains only in-frame clones and omits some. The sample lists about 1,500,000 clones, about 96% occurring once. A remark on this clone: The antigen is not known.

The receptor comes from a man aged 30-40 years in good health. This chain joins TRBV5-1 and TRBJ2-1; 7 bases fit TRBD1. The source material was naive CD4+ T cells sorted from blood. As for subset: CD45RA+ positively selected. In DNA, the CDR3 is TGCGCCAGCAACACCGGGACAGACTACAATGAGCAGTTCTTC. Its protein is CASNTGTDYNEQFF.